This paragraph reports one T cell receptor beta chain. Using immunoSEQ multiplex PCR, the repertoire was profiled, and TCRdb retains in-frame clones only, with some absent. Found here are 180,000 or so clones, about 70% of them singletons; the top ten hold roughly 7.8%. The sample belongs to a study of blood T cell repertoires in COVID-19. Germline V gene lookup returns CDR1 ENHRY and CDR2 SYGVKD. The CDR3 runs 11 residues. V dropped 6 bases and J dropped 2 bases, with 4 bases sitting between them. The chain recombines TRBV10-3 with TRBJ1-1; D is undetermined. The clonotype comes from a woman aged 45-65 years with active or convalescent COVID-19. The sample taken for sequencing was peripheral blood. CDR3 nucleotide sequence: TGTGCCATCAGGGCCAACACTGAAGCTTTCTTT. It encodes CAIRANTEAFF.